This T cell receptor (beta chain) was retrieved from a study of neurological immune-mediated disorders. This clonotype was seen many times. Its antigen is unknown. The V and J ends lost 6 bases and 0 bases respectively, with 9 bases between them. Germline lookup yields CDR1 SNHLY and CDR2 FYNNEI. This CDR3 spans 14 amino acids. With 10-nucleotide random UMIs, 5'RACE was used to make the cDNA. TCRdb reprocessed the 5' RACE reads via MiXCR and lists one record per CDR3 protein. The data contain fewer than 90,000 distinct CDR3 sequences, roughly 5% of them singletons. General observations from the study: Across subjects, expanded clones had no CDR3 amino acid sequences in common, pointing to private repertoires in all groups. One related-CDR3 cluster, identified by phylogenetic grouping, held the repertoires of 18 of 34 multiple sclerosis patients and was a possible signature.

The sequencing sample was made of PBMCs. The genes are TRBV2 and TRBJ1-3, with D unresolved. This clonotype originated in a man between 18 and 29 years old with multiple sclerosis. The CDR3 DNA reads TGTGCCAGCAGGTCGGTTAGCTCTGGAAACACCATATATTTT. As protein: CASRSVSSGNTIYF.